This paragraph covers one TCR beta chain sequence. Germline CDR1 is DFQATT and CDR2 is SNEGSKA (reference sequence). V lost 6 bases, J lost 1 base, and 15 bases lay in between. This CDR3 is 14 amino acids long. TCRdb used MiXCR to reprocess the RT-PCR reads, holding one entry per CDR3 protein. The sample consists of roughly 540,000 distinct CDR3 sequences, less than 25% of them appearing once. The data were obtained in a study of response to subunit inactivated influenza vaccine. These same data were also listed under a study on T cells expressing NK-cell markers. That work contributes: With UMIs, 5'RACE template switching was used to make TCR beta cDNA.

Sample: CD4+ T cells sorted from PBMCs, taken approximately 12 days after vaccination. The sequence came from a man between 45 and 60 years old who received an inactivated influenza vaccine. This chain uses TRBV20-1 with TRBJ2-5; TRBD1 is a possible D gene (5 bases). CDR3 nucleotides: TGCAGTGCCGCCGTTGGGGCCCTCCAAGAGACCCAGTACTTC. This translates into CSAAVGALQETQYF.